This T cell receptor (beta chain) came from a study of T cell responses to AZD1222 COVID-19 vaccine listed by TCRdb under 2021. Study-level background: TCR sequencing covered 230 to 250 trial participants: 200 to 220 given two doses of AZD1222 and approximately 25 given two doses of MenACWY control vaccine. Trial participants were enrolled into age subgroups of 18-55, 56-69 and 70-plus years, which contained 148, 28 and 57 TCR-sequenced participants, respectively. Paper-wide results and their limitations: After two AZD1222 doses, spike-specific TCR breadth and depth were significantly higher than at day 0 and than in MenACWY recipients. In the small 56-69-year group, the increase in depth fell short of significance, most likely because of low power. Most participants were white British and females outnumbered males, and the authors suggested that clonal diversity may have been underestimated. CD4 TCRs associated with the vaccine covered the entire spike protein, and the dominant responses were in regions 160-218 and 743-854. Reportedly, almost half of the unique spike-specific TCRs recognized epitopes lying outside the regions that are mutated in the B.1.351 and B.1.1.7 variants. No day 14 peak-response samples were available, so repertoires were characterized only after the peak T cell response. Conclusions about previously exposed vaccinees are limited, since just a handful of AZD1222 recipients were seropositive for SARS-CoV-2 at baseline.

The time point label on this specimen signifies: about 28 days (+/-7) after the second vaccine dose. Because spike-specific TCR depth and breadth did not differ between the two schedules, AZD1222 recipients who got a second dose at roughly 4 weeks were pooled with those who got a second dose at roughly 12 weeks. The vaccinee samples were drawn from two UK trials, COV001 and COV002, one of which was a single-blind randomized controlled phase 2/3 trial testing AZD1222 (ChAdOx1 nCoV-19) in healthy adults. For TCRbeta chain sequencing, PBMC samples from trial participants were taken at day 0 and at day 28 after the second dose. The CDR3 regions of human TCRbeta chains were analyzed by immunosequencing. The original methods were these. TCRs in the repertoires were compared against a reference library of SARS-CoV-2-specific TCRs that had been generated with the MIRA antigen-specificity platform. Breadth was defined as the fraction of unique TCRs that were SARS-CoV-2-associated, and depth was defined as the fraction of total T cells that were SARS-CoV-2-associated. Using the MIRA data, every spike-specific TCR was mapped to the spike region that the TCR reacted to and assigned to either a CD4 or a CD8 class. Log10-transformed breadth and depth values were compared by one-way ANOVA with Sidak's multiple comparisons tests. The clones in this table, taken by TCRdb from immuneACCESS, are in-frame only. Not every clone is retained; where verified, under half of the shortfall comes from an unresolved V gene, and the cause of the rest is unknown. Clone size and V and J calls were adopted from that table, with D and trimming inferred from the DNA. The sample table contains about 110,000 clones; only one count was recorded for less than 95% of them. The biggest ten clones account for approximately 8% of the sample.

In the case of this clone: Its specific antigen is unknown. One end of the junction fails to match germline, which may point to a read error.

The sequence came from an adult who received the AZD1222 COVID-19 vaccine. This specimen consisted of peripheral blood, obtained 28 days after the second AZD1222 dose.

The CDR3 has the sequence CASSDSSGRPSYNEQFF. The DNA reads TGTGCCAGCAGTGACTCAAGCGGGCGCCCCTCCTACAATGAGCAGTTCTTC. In this chain, TRBV6-2 or TRBV6-3 is recombined with TRBJ2-1; D gene: possibly TRBD2, on 6 matching bases. The CDR3 measures 17 amino acids from cysteine to phenylalanine. Only the CDR3 DNA is retained, 51 bases long and in frame from the first base. The germline V gene sets CDR1 to MNHEY and CDR2 to SVGEGT.